The 10 T cell receptor beta chains reported below all come from one sample, sequenced in a study of early stage breast cancer tumors. Method: immunoSEQ multiplex PCR; TCRdb's copy keeps in-frame clones and lacks some. The sample shows about 72,000 clones, roughly 80% of them seen only once. Sequenced material: blood. The receptors derive from a person in their sixties or seventies with breast cancer.

This chain uses TRBV28 with TRBJ1-1; 9 positions match TRBD1. Germline CDR1 MDHEN, CDR2 SYDVKM. Trimming removed 4 bases from V and 4 bases from J; junction bases left unmatched: 1. The CDR3 extends over 13 amino acids. The CDR3 DNA reads TGTGCCAGCAGTTGGGACAGGGCCACTGAAGCTTTCTTT. Its translation: CASSWDRATEAFF.

This clone has only a few counts. The rearrangement links TRBV30 to TRBJ1-1; D is uncertain. CDR1 GTSNPN and CDR2 SVGIG come from the germline V gene (reference sequence). Trimming removed 0 bases at V and 1 base at J, with 3 bases between. The CDR3 loop spans 12 amino acids. The CDR3 spells CAWSVWNTEAFF. The CDR3, as DNA: TGTGCCTGGAGTGTGTGGAACACTGAAGCTTTCTTT.

V is TRBV9 and J is TRBJ2-7; 10 nucleotides line up with TRBD1. With V trimmed by 2 bases and J by 2 bases, 4 bases remained unmatched. The CDR3 extends over 15 amino acids. Per the germline V gene, CDR1 is SGDLS and CDR2 is YYNGEE. The CDR3 is CASSVGQGGTYEQYF. CDR3 DNA sequence: TGTGCCAGCAGCGTCGGACAGGGGGGGACCTACGAGCAGTACTTC.

DNA of the CDR3: TGTGCCAGCAGCTTAAGCGGATACAATGAGCAGTTCTTC. This codes for CASSLSGYNEQFF. The chain is built from TRBV7-6 and TRBJ2-1; tentatively, D is TRBD2 (5 bases). Trimming pared 2 bases from V and 4 bases from J, leaving 6 bases between. From germline, CDR1 is SGHVS and CDR2 FNYEAQ. The CDR3 totals 13 residues.

The chain employs TRBV5-4 and TRBJ1-4; D may be TRBD1 (5 bases). The germline gives CDR1 SGHNT, CDR2 YYREEE (reference sequence). The V end lost 0 bases, the J end lost 4 bases, and 13 bases lay between the germline ends. CDR3 size: 16 residues. CDR3 region: CASSLALEGFNEKLFF. The CDR3 coding sequence is TGTGCCAGCAGCTTGGCCTTGGAGGGGTTTAATGAAAAACTGTTTTTT.

The genes are TRBV28 and TRBJ2-1, with D possibly called TRBD1 or TRBD2 (5 bases each). The ends were cut back, 3 bases at V and 7 bases at J, with 16 bases in the middle. The germline V gene has CDR1 MDHEN and CDR2 SYDVKM. The CDR3 covers 15 residues. CDR3 residues: CASSFGAARGNEQFF. Here the CDR3 DNA reads TGTGCCAGCAGTTTCGGGGCGGCGAGGGGAAATGAGCAGTTCTTC.

The genes are TRBV28 and TRBJ1-1; D ambiguous. V dropped 2 bases and J dropped 5 bases, with 15 bases sitting between them. The germline gives CDR1 MDHEN, CDR2 SYDVKM. This CDR3 region has 15 residues. The CDR3 nucleotides read TGTGCCAGCAGTTTAGTAAGTAGCCCCGGGACTGAAGCTTTCTTT. Protein sequence: CASSLVSSPGTEAFF.

This rearrangement joins TRBV18 to TRBJ2-7; possible D gene TRBD2, 6 bases. Germline CDR1 reads KGHSH; CDR2 reads LQKENI. Trimming left V 3 bases short and J 6 bases short, with 12 bases between. The CDR3 is 13 amino acids. In DNA form, the CDR3 reads TGTGCCAGCTCACCCCAGGCGGGGTTCGAGCAGTACTTC. It translates to CASSPQAGFEQYF.

The rearrangement uses TRBV18 and TRBJ2-2, with D uncertain. This CDR3 has 14 residues. Germline V gene sequence: CDR1 KGHSH, CDR2 LQKENI. With 7 bases removed from V and 7 bases from J, the gap between germline ends came to 16 bases. The CDR3 loop reads CASLSTRNIGELFF. CDR3 DNA sequence: TGTGCCAGCTTATCGACAAGAAATATCGGGGAGCTGTTTTTT.

V gene TRBV27 combines with J gene TRBJ1-4; 7 bases align to TRBD1. CDR1 is MNHEY, CDR2 SMNVEV, per germline (reference sequence). CDR3 size: 16 residues. The ends lost 6 bases at V and 0 bases at J; junction bases unmatched: 7. The CDR3 loop is CASSPLQGATNEKLFF. Here the CDR3 DNA reads TGTGCCAGCAGCCCGCTCCAGGGGGCAACTAATGAAAAACTGTTTTTT.